This is a list of T cell receptor beta chains from one sample in a study of CD8+ T cells in alopecia areata. TCRdb keeps only in-frame clones here, not all; method: immunoSEQ multiplex PCR. The sample holds around 200,000 clones, roughly 50% seen once. The input for sequencing was CD8+ T cells sorted from blood, taken at week 24, from a patient treated with tofacitinib. These receptors came from a human donor with alopecia areata. Each CDR3 is given with its conserved first and last residue. The D gene is left open where the match is weak. Some rows mark clone size as missing; the rest say once, few, many or name a class of expanded clone.

>TRBJ2-3|TRBV15|-|-
TGTGCCACCAGCAGCACCAGTACAAGCACAGATACGCAGTATTTT
CATSSTSTSTDTQYF
>TRBJ2-7|TRBV13|-|TRBD1
TGTGCCAGCAGCCCACGACAGGGCGGGCACGAGCAGTACTTC
CASSPRQGGHEQYF
>TRBJ1-1|TRBV27|-|-
TGTGCCAGCAGTCCCCGCGAGGGCCGGAACACTGAAGCTTTCTTT
CASSPREGRNTEAFF
>TRBJ2-1|TRBV6-6|-|TRBD2
TGTGCCAGTTTAGCGGGGGGCAACAATGAGCAGTTCTTC
CASLAGGNNEQFF
>TRBJ2-1|TRBV2|-|-
TGTACCACCGGGGGCCTGAAGGACAATGAGCAGTTCTTC
CTTGGLKDNEQFF
>TRBJ2-3|TRBV12-5|-|TRBD1
TGTGCTAGTGGTTTGGACAGGACAGGGCCTAGCACAGATACGCAGTATTTT
CASGLDRTGPSTDTQYF
>TRBJ2-7|TRBV30|-|-
TGTGCCTGGAGGGAGAACTACGAGCAGTACTTC
CAWRENYEQYF
>TRBJ1-3|TRBV5-1|-|-
TGCGCCAGCAGCTTCTCCTCAGGGGCCGGAAACACCATATATTTT
CASSFSSGAGNTIYF
>TRBJ1-1|TRBV19|-|-
TGTGCCAGTAGCGTTCGTGGAATACCGAACACTGAAGCTTTCTTT
CASSVRGIPNTEAFF
>TRBJ2-1|TRBV11-2|few|-
TGTGCCAGCAGCTCACCACGGGACGGCCAACTTGAGCAGTTCTTC
CASSSPRDGQLEQFF
>TRBJ2-3|TRBV11-2|-|-
TGTGCCAGCAGCTTCTCCACAGATACGCAGTATTTT
CASSFSTDTQYF
>TRBJ2-7|TRBV7-9|-|-
TGTGCCAGCAGCAAGGACAGCTACGAGCAGTACTTC
CASSKDSYEQYF
>TRBJ2-6|TRBV5-6|-|TRBD1
TGTGCCAGCAGCTTGGAGGACAGGGGGCTCCCTGGGGCCAACGTCCTGACTTTC
CASSLEDRGLPGANVLTF
>TRBJ1-2|TRBV7-9|few|TRBD1
TGTGCCAGCAGTTCCGGGACAGTTTATTCTAACTATGGCTACACCTTC
CASSSGTVYSNYGYTF
>TRBJ2-7|TRBV4-1|once|-
TGCGCCAGCAGCCAAACACAGGGAGAGAGTTACGAGCAGTACTTC
CASSQTQGESYEQYF
>TRBJ2-2|TRBV19|few|-
TGTGCCAGTAGTCGGGGCATAGACACCGGGGAGCTGTTTTTT
CASSRGIDTGELFF
>TRBJ2-5|TRBV5-1|-|-
TGCGCCAGCAGCGGGGAGACTAGGAAACGGCCGGGGGAGACCCAGTACTTC
CASSGETRKRPGETQYF
>TRBJ1-5|TRBV6-6|-|TRBD1
TGTGCCAGCAGTCCAAGGGGGCGAATCAATCAGCCCCAGCATTTT
CASSPRGRINQPQHF
>TRBJ2-7|TRBV27|-|TRBD1
TGTGCCAGCACGGGACAGGGTTTCCACGAGCAGTACTTC
CASTGQGFHEQYF
>TRBJ1-1|TRBV27|few|-
TGTGCCAGCACCCCGAACAGGGTGGGAGGGTACACTGAAGCTTTCTTT
CASTPNRVGGYTEAFF
>TRBJ2-3|TRBV11-2|few|TRBD1
TGTGCCAGCAGCCTCCGGGACAGGGGTACAGATACGCAGTATTTT
CASSLRDRGTDTQYF
>TRBJ1-2|TRBV27|-|TRBD1
TGTGCCAGCAGTTTTGAGGGGGCCGGGGACTATGGCTACACCTTC
CASSFEGAGDYGYTF
>TRBJ2-5|TRBV30|-|-
TGTGCCTGGAGTGGATACCCCAGGTGGACCCAGTACTTC
CAWSGYPRWTQYF
>TRBJ1-2|TRBV29-1|many|-
TGCAGCGTTGAATCGGGATCTGGCTACACCTTC
CSVESGSGYTF
>TRBJ2-3|TRBV13|-|-
TGTGCCAGCAGCTTCCACACAGATACGCAGTATTTT
CASSFHTDTQYF
>TRBJ2-5|TRBV6-5|few|-
TGTGCCACCAGGTACCAAGAGACCCAGTACTTC
CATRYQETQYF
>TRBJ2-1|TRBV7-9|-|TRBD1
TGTGCCAGCAACCCAGACAGGGGGAACTACAATGAGCAGTTCTTC
CASNPDRGNYNEQFF
>TRBJ1-5|TRBV27|-|-
TGTGCCAGCAGTTTATACCCGGATCAGCCCCAGCATTTT
CASSLYPDQPQHF
>TRBJ1-5|TRBV29-1|-|-
TGCAGCGTTGACCAGGGAGGGCTGGAGCATTTT
CSVDQGGLEHF
>TRBJ2-1|TRBV11-3|few|-
TGTGCCAGCAGCTTCGGAGACAATGAGCAGTTCTTC
CASSFGDNEQFF
>TRBJ2-5|TRBV13|-|-
TGTGCCAGCAGCTTAGTAGTGGGTCGGACCCAGTACTTC
CASSLVVGRTQYF
>TRBJ2-2|TRBV27|-|-
TGTGCCAGCAGTTTATCAAGGGGACCCACCGGGGAGCTGTTTTTT
CASSLSRGPTGELFF
>TRBJ2-1|TRBV5-1|-|-
TGCGCCAGCAGCTTGGCCGACAGTTCGGATAATGAGCAGTTCTTC
CASSLADSSDNEQFF
>TRBJ2-6|TRBV5-6|few|-
TGTGCCAGCAGCTCACGACAGTCTGGGGCCAACGTCCTGACTTTC
CASSSRQSGANVLTF
>TRBJ2-7|TRBV18|-|-
TGTGCCAGCTCACCACCCTCTCGGGAGCAGTACTTC
CASSPPSREQYF
>TRBJ1-5|TRBV4-1|-|-
TGCGCCAGCAGCCAAGATAAGCCACAGAATAGCAATCAGCCCCAGCATTTT
CASSQDKPQNSNQPQHF
>TRBJ2-2|TRBV7-9|-|-
TGTGCCAGCAGCTTTGAAGCGAACACCGGGGAGCTGTTTTTT
CASSFEANTGELFF
>TRBJ2-1|TRBV7-9|few|TRBD1
TGTGCCAGCAGCTTCCGGACAGGGAGAGTAGATGAGCAGTTCTTC
CASSFRTGRVDEQFF